What follows is one TCR beta chain and its context. Its antigen remains unknown. The data are from a study of identical twins. The study's findings and limits: Memory repertoires showed no such pattern, whereas abundant cord blood beta clonotypes carried fewer insertions.

TCRdb independently ran MiXCR on the 5' RACE reads; one entry per CDR3 protein. The sample carries approximately 1.8 million distinct CDR3 sequences, around 33% recorded once. Per germline, CDR1 LGHNT and CDR2 FRNRAP. This CDR3 is 13 amino acids long. All of the donors were Caucasians in good health. J is TRBJ2-7 and V is TRBV12-5; no clear D. The J call may not be correct, given that the DNA end is closer to TRBJ2-5. Sequenced material: cord blood. The sequence was collected from a newborn girl in good health. CDR3 amino acids: CASGVGWVGTQYF. For the CDR3, the DNA is TGTGCTAGTGGTGTAGGGTGGGTGGGGACCCAGTACTTC.